Below, 23 T cell receptor beta chains from the same sample are listed, as sequenced in a study of T cell responses to AZD1222 COVID-19 vaccine. Libraries were prepared by immunoSEQ multiplex PCR; TCRdb keeps only in-frame clonotypes and omits some of them. The sample contains 100,000 to 150,000 clones, 90% of which appear only once. Sequences were derived from peripheral blood, sampled 28 days after the second dose of the MenACWY control vaccine. The receptors derive from an adult who received the MenACWY meningococcal vaccine as a control.

This clone was recorded once. The chain links TRBV29-1 to TRBJ2-2; 8 bases line up with TRBD2. Germline V gene lookup returns CDR1 SQVTM and CDR2 ANQGSEA. Trimming cost V 7 bases and J 1 base; bases outside gene matches: 2. The CDR3 is 13 residues long. This CDR3 is CSAGGENTGELFF. The CDR3 region has the DNA TGCAGCGCCGGGGGGGAGAACACCGGGGAGCTGTTTTTT.

The rearrangement links TRBV7-2 to TRBJ1-2; TRBD1 agrees at 8 bases. J lost 5 bases, V lost 5 bases, and 13 bases had no gene match. This CDR3 region has 16 residues. The germline gives CDR1 SGHTA, CDR2 FQGNSA. CDR3 amino acids: CASSPFRDRQGYGYTF. In DNA form, the CDR3 reads TGTGCCAGCAGCCCCTTTAGGGACAGGCAAGGGTATGGCTACACCTTC.

V usage is TRBV5-8 and J usage is TRBJ1-5; 7 nucleotides agree with TRBD1. Trimming took 2 bases from V and 4 from J; bases not matched to a gene: 3. CDR1 is SGHTS and CDR2 is YDEGEE in the germline V gene. CDR3 length: 14 amino acids. The CDR3 coding sequence is TGTGCCAGCAGCTTCGGGACAGAAAATCAGCCCCAGCATTTT. It translates to CASSFGTENQPQHF.

This sequence joins TRBV6-4 and TRBJ2-7; D gene ambiguous. The germline CDR1 and CDR2 sequences are MRHNA and SNTAGT. The ends were cut back, 7 bases at V and 3 bases at J, with 16 bases in the middle. The CDR3 contains 14 residues. This chain's CDR3 is CASIPRNLSYEQYV. CDR3 DNA: TGTGCCAGCATCCCTCGGAACTTAAGCTACGAGCAGTACGTC.

The chain has TRBV28 and TRBJ2-7; no definite D call. The germline V gene encodes CDR1 MDHEN and CDR2 SYDVKM. The CDR3 loop spans 13 amino acids. Trimming stripped 8 bases from V and 2 bases from J, with 13 bases between. The CDR3 region is CASQRRITYEQYF. The CDR3 DNA is TGTGCCAGCCAACGCAGGATAACCTACGAGCAGTACTTC.

The chain combines TRBV28 with TRBJ2-5, with D perhaps TRBD1 (5 bases). Germline V gives CDR1 MDHEN, CDR2 SYDVKM. V shed 3 bases and J shed 3 bases, with 8 bases lying between them. The CDR3 has 13 residues. CDR3 nucleotides: TGTGCCAGCAGTTTCGACAGCAAAGAGACCCAGTACTTC. Protein: CASSFDSKETQYF.

The CDR3 DNA follows: TGTGCCAGCAGTTTAGGAGGGACCAACACCGGGGAGCTGTTTTTT. It codes for CASSLGGTNTGELFF. The V and J genes are TRBV28 and TRBJ2-2, with D tentatively TRBD2 (6 bases). Trimming shortened V by 2 bases and J by 2 bases, and 9 bases separated the two germline ends. CDR3 length: 15 amino acids. Germline V gives CDR1 MDHEN, CDR2 SYDVKM.

The chain has TRBV5-4 and TRBJ1-2; 8 bases match TRBD1. Trimming took 4 bases from V and 0 from J; bases not matched to a gene: 2. The germline gives CDR1 SGHNT, CDR2 YYREEE (reference sequence). The CDR3 sequence is 14 residues long. The CDR3, as DNA: TGTGCCAGCAGCCAGGACAGGGCTAACTATGGCTACACCTTC. This codes for CASSQDRANYGYTF.

The gene calls are TRBV3-1 (or the pseudogene TRBV3-2) and TRBJ1-2, with a possible D match to TRBD1 (6 bases). Between the trimmed V and J ends, which lost 4 bases and 3 bases, there was a span of 9 bases. This CDR3 has 13 amino acids. The germline gives CDR1 LGHDT, CDR2 YNNKEL (reference sequence). The DNA of the CDR3 is TGTGCCAGCAGCCCGGACAGATACTATGGCTACACCTTC. Its translation is CASSPDRYYGYTF.

CDR3 residues: CASSPPNKVPNEQFF. CDR3 DNA sequence: TGTGCCAGCTCACCACCTAACAAGGTCCCCAATGAGCAGTTCTTC. The gene calls are TRBV18 and TRBJ2-1; D remains ambiguous. This CDR3 has 15 residues. Looked up from germline, CDR1 is KGHSH and CDR2 is LQKENI. Trimming shortened V by 0 bases and J by 6 bases, and 12 bases separated the two germline ends.

The count of this clone is one. The chain employs TRBV24-1 and TRBJ2-3; D remains ambiguous. In germline, CDR1 is KGHDR, CDR2 SFDVKD. V lost 5 bases and J lost 4, with 15 bases in between. The CDR3 length is 15 residues. The CDR3: CATSASDGWADTQYF. CDR3 in DNA: TGTGCCACCAGTGCCTCGGACGGGTGGGCAGATACGCAGTATTTT.

The chain uses TRBV4-3 and TRBJ2-2; the match to TRBD2 covers 8 bases. CDR3 length: 13 residues. The junction had 2 bases not matched to a gene; V was cut back by 5 bases and J by 6 bases. Germline lookup yields CDR1 LGHNA and CDR2 YSLEER. The CDR3 spells CASSGGLAGELFF. As DNA, the CDR3 is TGCGCCAGCAGCGGGGGACTAGCCGGGGAGCTGTTTTTT.

This clone was recorded a few times. The chain joins TRBV2 to TRBJ1-1; 7 bases are shared with TRBD1. The CDR3 totals 15 residues. The germline V gene has CDR1 SNHLY and CDR2 FYNNEI. The V segment lost 6 bases and the J segment 1 base; nucleotides outside the gene matches: 8. The CDR3 bases are TGTGCCAGCAGCAAACCAGGGACAGAGAACACTGAAGCTTTCTTT. Its translation: CASSKPGTENTEAFF.

The chain carries TRBV13 and TRBJ1-6; a possible D gene is TRBD1 (5 bases). In germline, CDR1 is PRHDT, CDR2 FYEKMQ (reference sequence). CDR3 length: 14 amino acids. V lost 1 base, J lost 9 bases, and 10 bases lay in between. CDR3 DNA: TGTGCCAGCAGCTTAGACCGGAGGGGTTCACCCCTCCACTTT. This translates into CASSLDRRGSPLHF. The full variable domain, rest sourced from reference TRBV13 and TRBJ1-6, is AAGVIQSPRHLIKEKRETATLKCYPIPRHDTVYWYQQGPGQDPQFLISFYEKMQSDKGSIPDRFSAQQFSDYHSELNMSSLELGDSALYFCASSLDRRGSPLHFGNGTRLTVT.

The CDR3 bases are TGTGCCAGCAGTTTTGGCCTAGAGGTGTTTTTT. Its translation is CASSFGLEVFF. The chain is built from TRBV28 and TRBJ1-4; D is uncertain. Germline V gives CDR1 MDHEN, CDR2 SYDVKM. The CDR3 runs to 11 residues. V lost 3 bases and J lost 15, with 11 bases in between.

The V gene is TRBV11-2, the J gene TRBJ1-2; TRBD1 is a possible D gene (5 bases). Looked up from germline, CDR1 is SGHAT and CDR2 is FQNNGV. The CDR3 is 15 amino acids. The germline V and J ends were trimmed by 0 bases and 5 bases, with 13 bases remaining between them. CDR3 in DNA: TGTGCCAGCAGCTTAGACCCGGGATCAGGGTATGGCTACACCTTC. It yields the protein CASSLDPGSGYGYTF.

The gene calls are TRBV15 and TRBJ1-4; D call uncertain. V was trimmed by 0 bases and J by 0 bases, leaving 11 bases between them. The CDR3 consists of 17 residues. Germline loops: CDR1 LNHNV, CDR2 YYDKDF (reference sequence). The CDR3 DNA reads TGTGCCACCAGCAGAGAGTCTGCCGGCGCAACTAATGAAAAACTGTTTTTT. Amino acids: CATSRESAGATNEKLFF. Using reference TRBV15 and TRBJ1-4 for the parts outside the CDR3, the full variable domain is DAMVIQNPRYQVTQFGKPVTLSCSQTLNHNVMYWYQQKSSQAPKLLFHYYDKDFNNEADTPDNFQSRRPNTSFCFLDIRSPGLGDTAMYLCATSRESAGATNEKLFFGSGTQLSVL.

The chain combines TRBV24-1 with TRBJ1-1; 10 bases are a match to TRBD1. The V and J ends lost 3 bases and 6 bases, in that order; junction bases with no gene match: 6. The CDR3 loop spans 15 amino acids. Germline assignment: CDR1 KGHDR and CDR2 SFDVKD. This chain's CDR3 is CATSDHGTGVAEAFF. CDR3 in DNA: TGTGCCACCAGTGATCACGGGACAGGGGTGGCTGAAGCTTTCTTT.

The chain joins TRBV7-7 to TRBJ1-5, with TRBD1 identical over 8 bases. The germline V gene has CDR1 SSHAT and CDR2 FNYEAQ (reference sequence). The CDR3 length is 16 residues. Trimming took 5 bases from V and 2 from J; bases not matched to a gene: 8. CDR3 protein: CASSTNPGQGNQPQHF. The CDR3 DNA reads as TGTGCCAGCAGCACCAACCCGGGACAGGGCAATCAGCCCCAGCATTTT.

J is TRBJ1-2 and V is TRBV28; D is unresolved. Trimming cost V 3 bases and J 1 base, with 0 bases left between them. This CDR3 comprises 11 residues. Germline values: CDR1 MDHEN, CDR2 SYDVKM. CDR3 amino acids: CASSFNYGYTF. Here the CDR3 DNA reads TGTGCCAGCAGTTTTAACTATGGCTACACCTTC.

The CDR3 nucleotides are TGTGCCAGCGGACGTACCGACGAGCAGTACTTC. It codes for CASGRTDEQYF. J is TRBJ2-7 and V is TRBV7-9; D gene uncertain. Germline CDR1 and CDR2: SEHNR and FQNEAQ (reference sequence). Trimming pared 8 bases from V and 5 bases from J, leaving 10 bases between. The CDR3 has 11 residues.

The chain combines TRBV3-1 (or the pseudogene TRBV3-2) with TRBJ2-1; 10 bases agree with TRBD1. The CDR3 consists of 19 residues. V lost 1 base, J lost 0 bases, and 9 bases stayed unmatched. The V gene's germline CDR1 is LGHDT and CDR2 YNNKEL (reference sequence). The CDR3: CASSQGWADRGSSYNEQFF. For the CDR3, the DNA is TGTGCCAGCAGCCAAGGCTGGGCGGACAGGGGGAGCTCCTACAATGAGCAGTTCTTC.

The genes are TRBV6-5 and TRBJ1-2, with D unresolved. The germline V gene has CDR1 MNHEY and CDR2 SVGAGI. V was cut by 6 bases and J by 8 bases, with 16 bases left in between. The CDR3 is 13 residues long. The DNA of the CDR3 is TGTGCCAGCAGACAGACCGGTAGTGGGGGCTACACCTTC. Amino acid sequence: CASRQTGSGGYTF.